This T cell receptor beta chain was captured in a study of blood T cell repertoires in COVID-19 (dated by TCRdb to the early 2020s). About the study as a whole: Collaborator samples came from the United States, Italy and Spain and covered acute and convalescent phases of COVID-19. The material from the prospective study consisted of cDNA or gDNA derived from T cells, B-cell-depleted T cells, or PBMCs. The dataset comprised deeply sampled blood TCRbeta repertoires from subjects exposed to, actively infected with, or recovered from COVID-19. The repertoires were made available in a free public database intended to serve as a resource for research on the immune response to SARS-CoV-2. The samples were drawn from the first 160 participants of the ongoing ImmuneRACE study and from 1,254 subjects provided by 6 global collaborators. Sample metadata almost always included a de-identified subject ID, COVID-19 status, age in years and sex. HLA class I and class II types, where available, came from metadata supplied by the sample provider rather than from assay-based typing. Study-level results and caveats: Clinical and demographic metadata were provided uncurated, with the amount varying by source and participant.

Comments on this clone: Its antigen remains unidentified. Qualities for individual bases were not recorded, and no much larger clone is one base off.

The immunoSEQ Assay, a bias-controlled multiplex PCR, was used to amplify TCRbeta CDR3 regions from genomic DNA. Concerning the study's data processing: The number of nucleated cells in each sample was estimated by amplification of reference gene primers within the assay. Sequence reads were collapsed and filtered to measure the absolute abundance of every unique TCRbeta CDR3 rearrangement. For each sample, productive Simpson clonality was calculated by taking the square root of Simpson's diversity index across productive rearrangements. The immuneACCESS repertoire file appears here via TCRdb, limited to in-frame rearrangements. These files lack a portion of the clones; in checked studies, under half of the deficit traces to unresolved V genes, and the cause of the others is not known. D and trimming come from the DNA, and the V and J calls and clone size come from that table. The sample table holds 200,000 to 250,000 clones, of which around four fifths were seen once. 7.5% to 9.5% of the sample belongs to the ten largest clones.

In Seattle, one collaborating source enrolled patients while the infection was active and tracked those patients longitudinally over the course of disease. The collaborating institutions used their own protocols to collect whole blood in K2EDTA tubes. Collaborator samples were shipped for TCRbeta analysis as frozen whole blood, isolated PBMCs, or DNA extracted from either sample type. This clonotype was obtained from a woman aged 80 or over with COVID-19, enrolled during active disease. The sequenced material came from peripheral blood.

Here the CDR3 is given as CASSVEDRRPSYEQYF. The sequenced DNA is TGTGCCAGCAGCGTCGAGGACAGGAGGCCTTCGTACGAGCAGTACTTC. The V and J segments used are TRBV5-8 and TRBJ2-7; 7 of the junction bases match TRBD1. The CDR3 covers 16 residues, taking in both the cysteine and the phenylalanine. Only the CDR3 part of the read is kept: 48 bases, read in frame from the first base. V is pruned by 4 bases and J by 4 bases, leaving 14 bases of the junction without a gene match. As encoded in the germline V gene, CDR1 is SGHTS while CDR2 is YDEGEE.